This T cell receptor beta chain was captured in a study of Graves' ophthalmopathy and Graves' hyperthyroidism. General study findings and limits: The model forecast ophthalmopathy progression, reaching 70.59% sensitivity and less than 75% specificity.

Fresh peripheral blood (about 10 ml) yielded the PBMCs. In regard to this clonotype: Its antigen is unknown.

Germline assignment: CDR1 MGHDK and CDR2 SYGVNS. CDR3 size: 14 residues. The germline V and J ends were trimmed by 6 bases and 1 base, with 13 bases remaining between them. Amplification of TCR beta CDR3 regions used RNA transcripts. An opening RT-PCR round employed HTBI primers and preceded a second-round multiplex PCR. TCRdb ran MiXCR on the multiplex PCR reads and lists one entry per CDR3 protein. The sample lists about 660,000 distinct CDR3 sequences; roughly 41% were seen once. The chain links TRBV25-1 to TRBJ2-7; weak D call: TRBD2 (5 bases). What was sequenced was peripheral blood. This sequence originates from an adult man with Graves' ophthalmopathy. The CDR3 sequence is CASSAGPGSYEQYF. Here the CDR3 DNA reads TGTGCCAGCAGCGCCGGCCCGGGATCCTACGAGCAGTACTTC.